The T cell receptor beta chain described here comes from a study of cytomegalovirus exposure and HLA in healthy donors. Study results and limitations: Reported results showed that the classifier diagnosed cytomegalovirus status with high specificity and sensitivity. There were 150 to 200 TCR beta chains listed as cytomegalovirus-associated. Rare TCR sequences dominated, though some public TCRs recurred in many donors.

The method was immunoSEQ multiplex PCR; TCRdb's version includes in-frame clones alone and lacks a portion of them. This sample has around 400,000 clones, with 70% to 90% found just once. Trimming removed 4 bases at V and 6 bases at J, with 19 bases between. Looked up from germline, CDR1 is SQVTM and CDR2 is ANQGSEA. The CDR3 consists of 15 residues. In this sample, this clone turned up once. Its antigen is currently unknown. This receptor was taken from a woman aged 18-35 years in good health and CMV-seronegative. The sequenced material came from PBMCs. This chain joins TRBV29-1 and TRBJ1-5, with D perhaps TRBD1 (5 bases). CDR3 DNA sequence: TGCAGCGTTGGCGAAAGAGGGGCGGGGGGTCAGCCCCAGCATTTT. This sequence encodes CSVGERGAGGQPQHF.